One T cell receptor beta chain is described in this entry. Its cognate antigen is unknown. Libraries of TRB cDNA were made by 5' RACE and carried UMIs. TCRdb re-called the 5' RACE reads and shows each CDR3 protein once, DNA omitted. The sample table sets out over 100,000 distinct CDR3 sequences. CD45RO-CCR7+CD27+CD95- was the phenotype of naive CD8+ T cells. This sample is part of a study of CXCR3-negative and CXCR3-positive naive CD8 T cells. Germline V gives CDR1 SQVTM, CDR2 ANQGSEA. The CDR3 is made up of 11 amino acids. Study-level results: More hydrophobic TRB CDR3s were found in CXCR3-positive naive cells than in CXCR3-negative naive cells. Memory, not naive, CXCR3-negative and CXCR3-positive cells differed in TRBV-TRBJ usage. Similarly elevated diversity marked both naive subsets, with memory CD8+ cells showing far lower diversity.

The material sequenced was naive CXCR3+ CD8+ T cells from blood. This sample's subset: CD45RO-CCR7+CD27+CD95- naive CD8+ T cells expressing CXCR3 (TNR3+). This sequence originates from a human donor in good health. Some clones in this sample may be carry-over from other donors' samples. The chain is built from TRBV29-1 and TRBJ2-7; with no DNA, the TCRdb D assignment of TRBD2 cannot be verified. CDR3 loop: CSVVEAGEQYF.